What follows are 30 T cell receptor beta chains derived from one specimen sequenced in a study of read filtering for tumor transcriptome and immune sequencing. This library used roughly 400 ng RNA and molecular barcoded adaptors spanning alpha/delta and beta/gamma chains. Via MiXCR, TCRdb re-called the reads, giving one row per CDR3 protein. The data contain 85,000 to 100,000 distinct CDR3 sequences, roughly 21% of them seen just once; the ten biggest clones take up 10% to 12%. The material sequenced was a population of CD138-negative cells sorted from bone marrow. These receptor sequences come from a donor aged 40 or older with multiple myeloma.

This clonotype showed up many times. The gene calls are TRBV12-3 or TRBV12-4 and TRBJ1-4; 7 bases match TRBD1. Trimming removed 5 bases from V and 7 bases from J; junction bases left unmatched: 7. CDR3 length equals 14 residues. The CDR3 DNA reads as TGTGCCAGCAGTCGGGACAGCCCAAGTGAAAAACTGTTTTTT. Translation gives CASSRDSPSEKLFF.

At least ten counts were recorded for this clonotype. The chain employs TRBV20-1 and TRBJ1-1, with a weak D call TRBD1 (5 bases). V lost 3 bases, J lost 7 bases, and 9 bases lay in between. Per germline, CDR1 DFQATT and CDR2 SNEGSKA (reference sequence). The length of the CDR3 is 11 residues. The CDR3 sequence is CSASEDSEAFF. The CDR3 coding sequence is TGCAGTGCTAGTGAAGACAGTGAAGCTTTCTTT.

The V and J genes are TRBV23-1 and TRBJ2-3, with a weak D call TRBD1 (5 bases). TRBV23-1 is labeled an ORF, and its function is uncertain. The CDR3 is 19 residues long. The ends were cut back, 0 bases at V and 6 bases at J, with 25 bases in the middle. The CDR3, as DNA: TGCGCCAGCAGTCAATCTCATCGAGACCCCCCCGCCCACAGGGATACGCAGTATTTT. The encoded protein is CASSQSHRDPPAHRDTQYF.

In this sample, this clonotype turned up many times. J is TRBJ1-1 and V is TRBV7-9, with unresolved D. The CDR3 covers 15 residues. Germline V CDR1 and CDR2: SEHNR, FQNEAQ (reference sequence). Trimming took 5 bases from V and 4 from J, leaving 17 bases between them. This chain's CDR3 is CASSAGSPGITEAFF. CDR3 coding DNA: TGTGCCAGCAGCGCCGGGTCCCCGGGAATCACTGAAGCTTTCTTT.

Many counts were recorded for this clonotype. The chain couples TRBV28 to TRBJ2-7; 9 bases line up with TRBD1. The V gene end was trimmed by 5 bases and the J gene end by 7 bases; junction bases not matched to a gene: 9. CDR1 MDHEN and CDR2 SYDVKM come from the germline V gene. CDR3 length: 14 amino acids. CDR3 residues: CASSLGTGHFEQYF. The DNA of the CDR3 is TGTGCCAGCAGTCTCGGGACAGGGCATTTTGAGCAGTACTTC.

This clonotype was picked up many times. In DNA, the CDR3 is TGCGCCAGCGGCCCACAGGTTGGGGAGACCCAGTACTTC. It codes for CASGPQVGETQYF. V is TRBV5-1 and J is TRBJ2-5, with a weak D call TRBD1 (5 bases). Trimming cost V 7 bases and J 5 bases, with 15 bases left between them. CDR3 length: 13 amino acids. Germline CDR1 reads SGHRS; CDR2 reads YFSETQ.

Turning to this clonotype: A junction end diverges from the germline sequence, so it may reflect a read error. The CDR3 protein is CASGETDPPEQYF. CDR3 nucleotide sequence: TGTGCTTCAGGAGAGACAGACCCTCCCGAGCAGTACTTT. The chain uses TRBV27 and TRBJ2-7; TRBD1 might be the D (5 bases). The length of the CDR3 is 13 residues. The germline CDR1 and CDR2 sequences are MNHEY and SMNVEV (reference sequence).

The sample holds many counts of this clonotype. V is TRBV14 and J is TRBJ2-7, with unresolved D. V was pared by 1 base and J by 6 bases, with 10 bases between. CDR3 size: 13 residues. Germline-derived CDR1 and CDR2 are SGHDN and FVKESK. In nucleotides, the CDR3 is TGTGCCAGCAGCCAAGTACGGTCGGGCGAGCAGTACTTC. As protein: CASSQVRSGEQYF.

To note about this clonotype: The junction does not match germline at one end; this may be a read error. The chain carries TRBV5-1 and TRBJ1-4; D is unresolved. Per the germline V gene, CDR1 is SGHRS and CDR2 is YFSETQ. CDR3 length: 14 residues. The CDR3 loop reads CASSSGGINEKLSF. CDR3 bases: TGCGCCAGCAGCTCGGGCGGGATTAATGAAAAACTGTCTTTT.

Worth noting for this clonotype: The conserved phenylalanine or tryptophan normally closing the CDR3 is absent here, so this likely arose from a read error. V and J are TRBV6-6 and TRBJ1-5, with 8 bases matching TRBD1. The germline gives CDR1 MNHNY, CDR2 SVGAGI (reference sequence). The CDR3 consists of 14 residues. With 10 bases clipped from V and 1 base from J, the junction kept 6 bases outside the gene matches. DNA for the CDR3: TGTGCCATAGACAGGGGAGGAAGCAATCAGCCCCAGCATCTT. It translates to CAIDRGGSNQPQHL.

With regard to this clonotype: A much larger clone is a single base away; this may be a read error. The chain has TRBV5-1 and TRBJ2-2; D is perhaps TRBD1 or TRBD2 (5 bases each). V was cut by 5 bases and J by 0 bases, with 8 bases left in between. CDR1 is SGHRS, CDR2 YFSETQ, per germline. There are 14 residues in the CDR3. CDR3 DNA: TGCGCCAGCAGGGGACGGACGAACACCGGGGAGCTGTTTTTT. Its translation is CASRGRTNTGELFF.

The table lists this clonotype with many counts. The genes are TRBV28 and TRBJ1-4, with D possibly being TRBD1 (6 bases). Germline CDR1 MDHEN, CDR2 SYDVKM. Trimming shortened V by 5 bases and J by 5 bases, and 18 bases separated the two germline ends. The CDR3 length is 16 residues. CDR3 sequence reads: CASSPLLTGVNEKLFF. CDR3 sequence (DNA): TGTGCCAGCAGTCCTCTTCTGACAGGCGTGAATGAAAAACTGTTTTTT.

Note on this clonotype: It is likely a read error, because the conserved phenylalanine at the end of the CDR3 is missing. The chain uses TRBV6-2 or TRBV6-3 and TRBJ2-1, with 8 bases fitting TRBD2. The V segment lost 4 bases and the J segment 2 bases; nucleotides outside the gene matches: 4. Germline-derived CDR1 and CDR2 are MNHEY and SVGEGT. This CDR3 is 15 amino acids long. The CDR3 loop reads CASSSGGATYNEQFL. The CDR3 region has the DNA TGTGCCAGCAGTTCGGGGGGGGCCACCTACAATGAGCAGTTCCTC.

This clonotype came up many times. The chain joins TRBV4-2 to TRBJ2-2; D remains ambiguous. Germline V gene sequence: CDR1 LGHNA, CDR2 YNFKEQ. The CDR3 is made up of 13 amino acids. Trimming pared 1 base from V and 4 bases from J, leaving 4 bases between. The CDR3: CASSQGGTGELFF. The DNA for the CDR3 is TGTGCCAGCAGCCAAGGAGGCACCGGGGAGCTGTTTTTT.

This clonotype was seen many times. The CDR3 sequence: CASSSYKWANEQFF. In DNA, the CDR3 is TGTGCCAGCAGCTCCTATAAATGGGCCAATGAGCAGTTCTTC. The chain couples TRBV5-5 to TRBJ2-1; D is uncertain. V was shortened by 3 bases and J by 6 bases, with 13 bases between the two germline ends. This CDR3 has 14 residues. Germline CDR1 is SGHKS and CDR2 is YYEKEE (reference sequence).

This clonotype was detected many times. The genes are TRBV4-1 and TRBJ1-5; a possible D gene is TRBD1 (5 bases). V was shortened by 2 bases and J by 4 bases, with 6 bases between the two germline ends. Germline assignment: CDR1 MGHRA and CDR2 YSYEKL. There are 13 residues in the CDR3. CDR3 nucleotides: TGCGCCAGCAGCCAACAGGGTAATCAGCCCCAGCATTTT. It yields the protein CASSQQGNQPQHF.

Regarding this clonotype: A much bigger clone sits one base away, suggesting this may be a read error. Since the CDR3 does not end with the conserved phenylalanine or tryptophan, this likely comes from a read error. CDR3 protein: CASSQDRAAGELFS. In nucleotides, the CDR3 is TGTGCCAGCAGCCAAGATCGGGCGGCCGGGGAGCTGTTTTCT. J is TRBJ2-2 and V is TRBV4-2, with D unresolved. V was cut by 0 bases and J by 6 bases, with 8 bases left in between. Germline assignment: CDR1 LGHNA and CDR2 YNFKEQ. The CDR3 consists of 14 residues.

The chain recombines TRBV5-1 with TRBJ1-5; D possibly corresponds to TRBD1 (6 bases). The CDR3 consists of 15 residues. V lost 0 bases, J lost 4 bases, and 11 bases lay in between. The germline V gene encodes CDR1 SGHRS and CDR2 YFSETQ. CDR3 region: CASSLAGHPNQPQHF. The CDR3 DNA reads as TGCGCCAGCAGCTTGGCGGGACATCCTAATCAGCCCCAGCATTTT.

Of note for this clonotype: Just one base apart from a much larger clone, this may be a read error. The chain links TRBV6-2 or TRBV6-3 to TRBJ2-1; the D gene is possibly TRBD1 (5 bases). In germline, CDR1 is MNHEY, CDR2 SVGEGT. The CDR3 is 11 amino acids. Trimming left V 8 bases short and J 5 bases short, with 7 bases between. The CDR3 DNA reads TGTGCCAGCCAGGGCAACAATGAGCAGTTCTTC. Amino acid sequence: CASQGNNEQFF.

This clonotype showed up many times. The chain carries TRBV7-3 and TRBJ1-1; TRBD1 is a possible D gene (5 bases). V shed 2 bases and J shed 7 bases, with 11 bases lying between them. The germline V gene has CDR1 SGHTA and CDR2 FQGTGA. This CDR3 has 13 amino acids. The chain's CDR3 is CASSLDSDNEAFF. CDR3 DNA: TGTGCCAGCAGCTTAGACAGTGACAATGAAGCTTTCTTT.

CDR3 DNA: TGTGCCAGCAGCTTCGGACTGAGCACAGTCACGCAGTATTTT. Translating gives CASSFGLSTVTQYF. The rearrangement uses TRBV7-2 and TRBJ2-3; D is perhaps TRBD2 (5 bases). The CDR3 is 14 amino acids. Trimming shortened V by 3 bases and J by 9 bases, and 16 bases separated the two germline ends. Germline-derived CDR1 and CDR2 are SGHTA and FQGNSA.

This clonotype showed up just a few times. The chain couples TRBV20-1 to TRBJ1-5; no firm D call. Deletions cut 3 bases from V and 6 bases from J, with 3 bases between. The CDR3 has 10 amino acids. Germline CDR1 is DFQATT and CDR2 is SNEGSKA (reference sequence). Here the CDR3 DNA reads TGCAGTGCTAGTGGTCAGCCCCAGCATTTT. It encodes CSASGQPQHF.

This clonotype was seen at least ten times. The V gene is TRBV6-6, the J gene TRBJ2-1; D gene unclear. The CDR3 has 14 residues. The germline gives CDR1 MNHNY, CDR2 SVGAGI (reference sequence). Between the trimmed V and J ends, which lost 6 bases and 3 bases, there was a span of 12 bases. CDR3 bases: TGTGCCAGCAGACCGGGCCTAAGCTACAATGAGCAGTTCTTC. This codes for CASRPGLSYNEQFF.

In this sample, this clonotype turned up many times. CDR3: CASSPGGGNQPQHF. The CDR3 DNA reads TGTGCCAGCAGCCCGGGTGGTGGCAATCAGCCCCAGCATTTT. The J gene is TRBJ1-5, the V gene TRBV3-1; D not resolved. This CDR3 spans 14 amino acids. From germline, CDR1 is LGHDT and CDR2 YNNKEL (reference sequence). The V gene lost 4 bases and the J gene lost 2 bases, with 9 bases spanning the gap.

This clonotype was picked up a small number of times. The V call is TRBV6-2 or TRBV6-3, the J call TRBJ2-3; no clear D. From germline, CDR1 is MNHEY and CDR2 SVGEGT. There are 16 residues in the CDR3. V lost 0 bases and J lost 9, with 19 bases in between. The CDR3 sequence is CASSYSGRAASGTQYF. In nucleotides, the CDR3 is TGTGCCAGCAGTTACTCGGGTCGAGCCGCTAGTGGGACGCAGTATTTT.

The chain carries TRBV7-9 and TRBJ1-6; weak D call: TRBD1 (5 bases). This CDR3 is 13 amino acids long. Germline loops: CDR1 SEHNR, CDR2 FQNEAQ (reference sequence). Trimming cost V 5 bases and J 9 bases, with 11 bases left between them. In nucleotides, the CDR3 is TGTGCCAGCAGCCCTTCGAGGGGTTCACCCCTCCACTTT. Translation gives CASSPSRGSPLHF.

The gene calls are TRBV20-1 and TRBJ1-5; 12 bases align to TRBD1. The CDR3 covers 15 residues. V lost 1 base and J lost 4; bases outside the gene matches: 2. Germline V gene lookup returns CDR1 DFQATT and CDR2 SNEGSKA (reference sequence). The CDR3 reads CSARAGQGANQPQHF. DNA for the CDR3: TGCAGTGCTAGAGCGGGACAGGGGGCGAATCAGCCCCAGCATTTT.

This chain joins TRBV28 and TRBJ1-1; D not resolved. The CDR3 length is 13 residues. V lost 2 bases and J lost 3, with 7 bases in between. CDR1 is MDHEN and CDR2 is SYDVKM in the germline V gene. In DNA, the CDR3 is TGTGCCAGCAGTTTACCCAGTTACACTGAAGCTTTCTTT. Residues: CASSLPSYTEAFF.

Points on this clonotype: A much larger clonotype is one base distant, so this may be a read error. This chain uses TRBV2 with TRBJ2-3, with D uncertain. CDR3 length: 16 residues. Germline V gives CDR1 SNHLY, CDR2 FYNNEI. CDR3 sequence reads: CVSSDPTEPSTDTQYF. Here the CDR3 DNA reads TGTGTCAGCAGTGACCCTACAGAGCCTAGCACAGATACGCAGTATTTT.

This clonotype was seen repeatedly, ten times or more. This sequence joins TRBV18 and TRBJ2-5; D is perhaps TRBD1 or TRBD2 (5 bases each). Between the trimmed V and J ends, which lost 3 bases and 2 bases, there was a span of 10 bases. The CDR3 is made up of 14 amino acids. Germline lookup yields CDR1 KGHSH and CDR2 LQKENI. In nucleotides, the CDR3 is TGTGCCAGCTCACCGGACGGGGCTCAAGAGACCCAGTACTTC. Protein sequence: CASSPDGAQETQYF. Complete variable domain (other parts from reference TRBV18 and TRBJ2-5): NAGVMQNPRHLVRRRGQEARLRCSPMKGHSHVYWYRQLPEEGLKFMVYLQKENIIDESGMPKERFSAEFPKEGPSILRIQQVVRGDSAAYFCASSPDGAQETQYFGPGTRLLVL.